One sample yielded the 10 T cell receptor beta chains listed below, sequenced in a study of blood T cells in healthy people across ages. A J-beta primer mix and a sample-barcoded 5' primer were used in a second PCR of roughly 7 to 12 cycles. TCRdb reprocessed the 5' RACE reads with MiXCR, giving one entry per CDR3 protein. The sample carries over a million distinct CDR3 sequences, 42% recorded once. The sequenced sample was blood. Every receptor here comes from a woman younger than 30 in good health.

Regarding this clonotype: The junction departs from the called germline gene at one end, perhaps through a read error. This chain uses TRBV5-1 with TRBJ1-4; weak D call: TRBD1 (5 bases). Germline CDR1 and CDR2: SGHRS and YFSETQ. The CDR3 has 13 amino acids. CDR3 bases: TGCTCCAGCAGCGGGACGGATAATGAAAAACTGTTTTTT. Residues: CSSSGTDNEKLFF.

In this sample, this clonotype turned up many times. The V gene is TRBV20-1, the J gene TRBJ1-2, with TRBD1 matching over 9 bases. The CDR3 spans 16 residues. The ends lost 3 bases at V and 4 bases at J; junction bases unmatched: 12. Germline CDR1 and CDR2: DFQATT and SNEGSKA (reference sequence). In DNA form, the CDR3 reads TGCAGTGCTAGCTCGGGACAGGGAGCCGGTAGCTATGGCTACACCTTC. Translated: CSASSGQGAGSYGYTF.

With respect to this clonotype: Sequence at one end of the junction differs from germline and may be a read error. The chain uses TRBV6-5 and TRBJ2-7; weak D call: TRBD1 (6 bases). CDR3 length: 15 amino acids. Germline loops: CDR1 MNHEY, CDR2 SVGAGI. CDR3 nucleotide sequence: TGCGCCAGCAGTTACACCCGGACAGCCCTCTACGAGCAGTACTTC. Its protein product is CASSYTRTALYEQYF.

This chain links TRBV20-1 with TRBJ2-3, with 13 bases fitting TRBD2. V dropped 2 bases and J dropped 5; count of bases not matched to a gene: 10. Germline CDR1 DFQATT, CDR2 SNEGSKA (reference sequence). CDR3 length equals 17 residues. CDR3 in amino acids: CSARFPGTSGTRDTQYF. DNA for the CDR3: TGCAGTGCTAGATTCCCAGGGACTAGCGGGACTAGAGATACGCAGTATTTT.

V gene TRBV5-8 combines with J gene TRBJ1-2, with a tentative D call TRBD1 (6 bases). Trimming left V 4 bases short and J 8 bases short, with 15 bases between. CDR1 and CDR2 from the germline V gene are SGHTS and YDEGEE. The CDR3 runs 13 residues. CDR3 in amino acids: CASSPMGGEGYTF. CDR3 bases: TGTGCCAGCAGCCCTATGGGGGGCGAGGGCTACACCTTC.

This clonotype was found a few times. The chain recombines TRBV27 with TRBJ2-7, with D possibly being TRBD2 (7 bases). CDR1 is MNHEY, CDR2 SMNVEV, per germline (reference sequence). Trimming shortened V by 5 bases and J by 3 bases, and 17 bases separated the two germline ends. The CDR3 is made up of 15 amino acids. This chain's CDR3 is CASSPGGSPNYEQYF. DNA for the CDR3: TGTGCCAGCAGTCCGGGGGGCAGCCCAAACTACGAGCAGTACTTC.

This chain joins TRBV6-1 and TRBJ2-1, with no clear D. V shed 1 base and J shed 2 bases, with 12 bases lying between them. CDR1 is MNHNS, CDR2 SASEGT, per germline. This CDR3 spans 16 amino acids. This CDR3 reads CASSEVSQAAYNEQFF. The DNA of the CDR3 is TGTGCCAGCAGTGAAGTGTCTCAGGCCGCCTACAATGAGCAGTTCTTC.

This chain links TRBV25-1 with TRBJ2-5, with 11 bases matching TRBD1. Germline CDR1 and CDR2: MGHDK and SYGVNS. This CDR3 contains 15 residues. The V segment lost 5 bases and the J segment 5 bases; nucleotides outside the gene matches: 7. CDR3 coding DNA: TGTGCCAGCAGTAGAAGGGGACAGGGGGTGGAGACCCAGTACTTC. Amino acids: CASSRRGQGVETQYF. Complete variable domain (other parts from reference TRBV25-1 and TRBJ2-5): EADIYQTPRYLVIGTGKKITLECSQTMGHDKMYWYQQDPGMELHLIHYSYGVNSTEKGDLSSESTVSRIRTEHFPLTLESARPSHTSQYLCASSRRGQGVETQYFGPGTRLLVL.

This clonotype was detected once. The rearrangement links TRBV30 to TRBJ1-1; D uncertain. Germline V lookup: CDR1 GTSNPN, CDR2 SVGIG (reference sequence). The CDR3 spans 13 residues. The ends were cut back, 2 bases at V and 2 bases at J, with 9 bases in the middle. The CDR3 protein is CAWSRPINTEAFF. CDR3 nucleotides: TGTGCCTGGAGTCGACCGATTAACACTGAAGCTTTCTTT.

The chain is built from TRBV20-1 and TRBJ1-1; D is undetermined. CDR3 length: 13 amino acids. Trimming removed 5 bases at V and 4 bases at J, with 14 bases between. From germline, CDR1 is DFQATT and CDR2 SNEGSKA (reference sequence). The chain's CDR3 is CSAPPATGTEAFF. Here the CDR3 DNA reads TGCAGTGCTCCCCCCGCGACGGGCACTGAAGCTTTCTTT.